One and the same sample provided the 23 T cell receptor beta chains below, sequenced in a study of Ad26.COV2.S vaccination and SARS-CoV-2 variants. Documented treatment: approximately 18 received Ad26.COV2.S at low or high dose, single or two shots; five or six received placebo; per-sample allocation not given. Sampling occurred on day 63 after the first vaccine or placebo injection. Libraries were prepared by immunoSEQ multiplex PCR; TCRdb keeps only in-frame clonotypes and omits some of them. This table holds over 400,000 clones, roughly 90% found once. Sequencing was performed on peripheral blood, taken in a trial of Ad26.COV2.S vaccine versus placebo. These receptors were taken from a person aged 18-65 years who received the Ad26.COV2.S COVID-19 vaccine or a placebo.

The rearrangement links TRBV27 to TRBJ2-7, with D possibly matching TRBD1 (6 bases). Trimming shortened V by 1 base and J by 5 bases, and 15 bases separated the two germline ends. This CDR3 has 15 amino acids. Germline V gene lookup returns CDR1 MNHEY and CDR2 SMNVEV (reference sequence). The CDR3: CASSLLGQGWDEQYF. The DNA of the CDR3 is TGTGCCAGCAGTTTATTGGGGCAGGGGTGGGACGAGCAGTACTTC.

This sequence joins TRBV3-1 (or the pseudogene TRBV3-2) and TRBJ1-4, with D tentatively TRBD1 (6 bases). V was shortened by 6 bases and J by 8 bases, with 16 bases between the two germline ends. CDR1 LGHDT and CDR2 YNNKEL come from the germline V gene (reference sequence). The CDR3 has 14 residues. This CDR3 is CASSWGQGGEKLFF. The DNA for the CDR3 is TGTGCCAGCAGTTGGGGGCAGGGAGGAGAAAAACTGTTTTTT.

This rearrangement joins TRBV6-5 to TRBJ2-7; D not certain. The CDR3 is 11 amino acids. Deletions cut 7 bases from V and 2 bases from J, with 6 bases between. Germline V gene lookup returns CDR1 MNHEY and CDR2 SVGAGI. This CDR3 reads CASIEPYEQYF. The CDR3, as DNA: TGTGCCAGCATCGAACCCTACGAGCAGTACTTC.

The rearrangement links TRBV13 to TRBJ1-2, with 7 bases fitting TRBD1. This CDR3 has 14 amino acids. CDR1 and CDR2 from the germline V gene are PRHDT and FYEKMQ (reference sequence). The ends lost 5 bases at V and 4 bases at J; junction bases unmatched: 7. CDR3 region: CASSPDRVGYGYTF. In DNA form, the CDR3 reads TGTGCCAGCAGCCCTGACAGGGTTGGCTATGGCTACACCTTC. Using reference TRBV13 and TRBJ1-2 for the parts outside the CDR3, the full variable domain is AAGVIQSPRHLIKEKRETATLKCYPIPRHDTVYWYQQGPGQDPQFLISFYEKMQSDKGSIPDRFSAQQFSDYHSELNMSSLELGDSALYFCASSPDRVGYGYTFGSGTRLTVV.

The chain is built from TRBV6-5 and TRBJ1-4; 9 nucleotides line up with TRBD1. Germline CDR1 is MNHEY and CDR2 is SVGAGI. The V segment lost 11 bases and the J segment 7 bases; nucleotides outside the gene matches: 8. This CDR3 has 13 amino acids. The CDR3 sequence: CAVARQGVEKLFF. In nucleotides, the CDR3 is TGTGCCGTGGCGCGACAGGGGGTTGAAAAACTGTTTTTT.

This clone was seen once. The V call is TRBV14, the J call TRBJ1-4, with D uncertain. The CDR3 contains 15 residues. Trimming cost V 4 bases and J 5 bases, with 14 bases left between them. CDR1 and CDR2 from the germline V gene are SGHDN and FVKESK. CDR3 DNA: TGTGCCAGCAGCCTTAACAGCCTTCGAAATGAAAAACTGTTTTTT. It translates to CASSLNSLRNEKLFF.

The chain joins TRBV5-1 to TRBJ2-1, with D unresolved. CDR1 SGHRS and CDR2 YFSETQ come from the germline V gene. Trimming took 4 bases from V and 0 from J, leaving 11 bases between them. The CDR3 loop spans 15 amino acids. Here the CDR3 DNA reads TGCGCCAGCAGCCCAGACTCCAGCTCCTACAATGAGCAGTTCTTC. This encodes CASSPDSSSYNEQFF. Drawing the rest from reference TRBV5-1 and TRBJ2-1, the complete variable domain is KAGVTQTPRYLIKTRGQQVTLSCSPISGHRSVSWYQQTPGQGLQFLFEYFSETQRNKGNFPGRFSGRQFSNSRSEMNVSTLELGDSALYLCASSPDSSSYNEQFFGPGTRLTVL.

This clone was seen ten or more times. This chain links TRBV11-2 with TRBJ2-5; possible D gene TRBD2, 5 bases. Trimming pared 2 bases from V and 5 bases from J, leaving 12 bases between. The CDR3 loop spans 14 amino acids. In germline, CDR1 is SGHAT, CDR2 FQNNGV. CDR3 DNA: TGTGCCAGCAGCTTAAAGGGAGCCGTGGAGACCCAGTACTTC. Translation: CASSLKGAVETQYF.

The CDR3 protein is CASSQDTARVNTEAFF. CDR3 nucleotide sequence: TGCGCCAGCAGCCAAGACACGGCCCGGGTGAACACTGAAGCTTTCTTT. The genes are TRBV4-1 and TRBJ1-1; D is uncertain. The CDR3 covers 16 residues. Germline assignment: CDR1 MGHRA and CDR2 YSYEKL. V dropped 0 bases and J dropped 0 bases, with 11 bases sitting between them.

The chain carries TRBV21-1 and TRBJ1-4. TRBV21-1 is marked as a pseudogene. The CDR3 is made up of 13 amino acids. The CDR3 nucleotides are TGTGCCAGCAGCAAGATCGGGGAAGGAAAACTGTTTTTT. Translated, it gives CASSKIGEGKLFF.

The chain has TRBV6-2 or TRBV6-3 and TRBJ1-3; D call uncertain. Germline values: CDR1 MNHEY, CDR2 SVGEGT. Trimming took off 0 bases at V and 8 bases at J, with 23 bases between the two ends. The CDR3 length is 18 residues. In nucleotides, the CDR3 is TGTGCCAGCAGTTACTCGATGCCTTCCGTCAGCGCGATTGACACCATATATTTT. Translating it yields CASSYSMPSVSAIDTIYF.

V and J are TRBV12-5 and TRBJ1-2, with D uncertain. Germline values: CDR1 LGHNT, CDR2 FRNRAP. This CDR3 is 15 amino acids long. V lost 1 base, J lost 2 bases, and 11 bases lay in between. The CDR3 region has the DNA TGTGCTAGTGGTTTGGGGGTCGGGCCGAACTATGGCTACACCTTC. Its translation is CASGLGVGPNYGYTF.

This clone was seen at least ten times. The chain links TRBV6-4 to TRBJ2-1; 10 bases agree with TRBD2. Looked up from germline, CDR1 is MRHNA and CDR2 is SNTAGT. V was clipped by 0 bases and J by 5 bases; unmatched bases: 1. The CDR3 loop spans 15 amino acids. CDR3 protein: CASSDSAGGHNEQFF. CDR3 sequence (DNA): TGTGCCAGCAGTGACTCAGCGGGGGGGCACAATGAGCAGTTCTTC.

V is TRBV7-8 and J is TRBJ1-1; no firm D call. CDR3 length: 14 residues. Germline-derived CDR1 and CDR2 are SGHVS and FQNEAQ. V lost 2 bases and J 4 bases, leaving 11 bases between the germline ends. CDR3 DNA: TGTGCCAGCAGCTTATTTGTGGGGAGCACTGAAGCTTTCTTT. Encoded protein: CASSLFVGSTEAFF.

The V call is TRBV18, the J call TRBJ1-1; D unclear. This CDR3 comprises 13 residues. Germline values: CDR1 KGHSH, CDR2 LQKENI. Trimming took 2 bases from V and 2 from J, leaving 6 bases between them. The CDR3 nucleotides read TGTGCCAGCTCACCAGTTAGAAACACTGAAGCTTTCTTT. Translated, it gives CASSPVRNTEAFF.

This chain's CDR3 is CASSQDSGSLGYYGYTF. The CDR3 region has the DNA TGCGCCAGCAGCCAAGATAGTGGCAGCTTGGGCTACTATGGCTACACCTTC. V is TRBV4-1 and J is TRBJ1-2; D not certain. Trimming stripped 0 bases from V and 3 bases from J, with 17 bases between. Germline V CDR1 and CDR2: MGHRA, YSYEKL. CDR3 length: 17 residues.

This clone came up a few times. This rearrangement joins TRBV6-6 to TRBJ2-6; no definite D call. Trimming removed 5 bases from V and 0 bases from J, with 14 bases in between. Germline CDR1 is MNHNY and CDR2 is SVGAGI (reference sequence). This CDR3 has 17 residues. The CDR3 reads CASSPRMVISGANVLTF. For the CDR3, the DNA is TGTGCCAGCAGTCCCCGCATGGTAATCTCTGGGGCCAACGTCCTGACTTTC.

The V call is TRBV4-3, the J call TRBJ2-1; D uncertain. Germline lookup yields CDR1 LGHNA and CDR2 YSLEER. The CDR3 totals 12 residues. The germline V and J ends were trimmed by 0 bases and 5 bases, with 2 bases remaining between them. CDR3 protein: CASSQDNNEQFF. The CDR3 DNA follows: TGCGCCAGCAGCCAAGATAACAATGAGCAGTTCTTC.

This clone has a single count. This chain connects TRBV27 to TRBJ2-3; 10 nucleotides line up with TRBD2. This CDR3 has 17 amino acids. V shed 7 bases and J 0 bases; nucleotides not matched to a gene: 10. Germline values: CDR1 MNHEY, CDR2 SMNVEV (reference sequence). CDR3 in amino acids: CASKRGGSNPSTDTQYF. As DNA, the CDR3 is TGTGCCAGCAAGCGGGGGGGCTCAAATCCAAGCACAGATACGCAGTATTTT.

About this clone itself: This CDR3 is also generated by other DNA sequences in the sample. The J gene is TRBJ1-1, the V gene TRBV5-1; D gene unclear. Deletions cut 1 base from V and 0 bases from J, with 7 bases between. This CDR3 has 14 residues. Looked up from germline, CDR1 is SGHRS and CDR2 is YFSETQ. The CDR3 DNA reads TGCGCCAGCAGCTTGAGTGCTTTGAACACTGAAGCTTTCTTT. This translates into CASSLSALNTEAFF.

The CDR3 nucleotides read TGTGCCAGCAGCTTAGTTCAAGCAACTAATGAAAAACTGTTTTTT. Translation: CASSLVQATNEKLFF. The J gene is TRBJ1-4, the V gene TRBV7-9; D call uncertain. CDR1 is SEHNR and CDR2 is FQNEAQ in the germline V gene (reference sequence). Between the trimmed V and J ends, which lost 1 base and 0 bases, there was a span of 6 bases. This CDR3 has 15 amino acids.

The chain employs TRBV21-1 and TRBJ2-7; TRBD1 is taken as the D call from the table, unchecked against the DNA. TRBV21-1 is deemed a pseudogene. The CDR3 contains 17 residues. The CDR3 reads CASSKGGPGGTPYEQYF. CDR3 sequence (DNA): TGTGCCAGCAGCAAAGGCGGACCAGGGGGTACTCCTTACGAGCAGTACTTC.

The rearrangement uses TRBV9 and TRBJ1-2; D remains unclear. CDR3 length: 17 residues. Germline CDR1 SGDLS, CDR2 YYNGEE. V lost 0 bases and J lost 2, with 17 bases in between. CDR3 amino acids: CASSVAAGIGINYGYTF. In DNA, the CDR3 is TGTGCCAGCAGCGTAGCAGCTGGGATCGGAATAAACTATGGCTACACCTTC.